The entry that follows covers one T cell receptor (beta chain) sequence. Its antigen remains unidentified. The data belong to a study of cytomegalovirus exposure and HLA in healthy donors. General study results and limits: The classifier was said to identify cytomegalovirus status with high specificity and sensitivity. Apart from CMV serostatus, no immune exposure information was available. TCR beta V segments were, for the most part, productive about 87% or about 30% of the time in an earlier analysis.

The primer mix had 60 Vbeta and 13 Jbeta primers. The protocol was immunoSEQ multiplex PCR, while the TCRdb copy is restricted to in-frame clones and leaves out a portion. This table holds about 120,000 clones, about 9.4% found once. CDR1 and CDR2 (germline): MNHNS, SASEGT. Trimming at V came to 9 bases and at J to 3 bases, leaving 12 bases not matched to a gene. This CDR3 contains 15 residues. The genes are TRBV6-1 and TRBJ2-7, with 9 bases fitting TRBD1. Sequencing used PBMCs. This sequence originates from a woman aged 35 to 49 in good health and CMV-seropositive. In nucleotides, the CDR3 is TGTGCCAGTAAAACTACAGGGGGCGCTGGCTACGAGCAGTACTTC. Protein sequence: CASKTTGGAGYEQYF.